Reported below is one T cell receptor beta chain. Its cognate antigen is unknown. TCRdb redid the calling of the 5' RACE reads with MiXCR, one entry per CDR3 protein. Among 270,000 or so distinct CDR3 sequences listed, around 17% were seen once. This CDR3 region has 13 residues. Germline V gives CDR1 MNHEY, CDR2 SVGEGT. Trimming took off 2 bases at V and 6 bases at J, with 11 bases between the two ends. The record originates from a study of T-cell memory formation after mild COVID-19. Study results and limitations: Mainly in CM and EM were contracting CD4+ clones; CD8+ were in EMRA.

The clonotype was recovered from a young man who had mild COVID-19 (a few samples of this study predate the infection). Cell type and time point are not known. Specimen: PBMCs or a T cell subset sorted from them (not recorded which). The chain uses TRBV6-2 or TRBV6-3 and TRBJ2-7; D unresolved. The CDR3 region is CASSYRLPFEQYF. The CDR3, as DNA: TGTGCCAGCAGTTACCGTCTCCCTTTCGAGCAGTACTTC.